The 28 T cell receptor beta chains listed next were all sequenced from one sample in a study of OX40 agonist ivuxolimab in advanced cancers. Libraries were prepared by immunoSEQ multiplex PCR; TCRdb keeps only in-frame clonotypes and omits some of them. This sample has over 150,000 clones, with 94% found just once. The sequencing here drew on CD4+ or CD8+ T cells sorted from blood, taken in a trial of the OX40 agonist ivuxolimab. The receptors originated from an adult with an advanced solid tumor such as melanoma, head and neck, liver or kidney cancer.

The chain links TRBV4-1 to TRBJ2-5; TRBD2 matches 11 bases. Germline CDR1 reads MGHRA; CDR2 reads YSYEKL. CDR3 length: 16 amino acids. The J segment lost 4 bases and the V segment lost 3 bases, leaving 7 bases of the junction unmatched. DNA for the CDR3: TGCGCCAGCAGCCAGTGGCTAGCGGGGGGACGAGAGACCCAGTACTTC. Translation: CASSQWLAGGRETQYF.

This chain joins TRBV6-1 and TRBJ2-1, with 12 bases lining up with TRBD2. This CDR3 is 15 amino acids long. Germline V gene data show CDR1 as MNHNS and CDR2 as SASEGT. V lost 6 bases to trimming and J lost 6 bases; unmatched junction nucleotides: 6. The CDR3 loop reads CASSAGLAGLNEQFF. CDR3 DNA sequence: TGTGCCAGCAGCGCGGGACTAGCGGGCCTCAATGAGCAGTTCTTC.

This chain connects TRBV19 to TRBJ2-7; D is possibly TRBD1 or TRBD2 (6 bases each). CDR3 length: 16 residues. The V gene lost 3 bases and the J gene lost 2 bases, with 17 bases spanning the gap. The V gene's germline CDR1 is LNHDA and CDR2 SQIVND (reference sequence). As DNA, the CDR3 is TGTGCCAGTAGTATGGGGGCCCTAGCGTACCCCTACGAGCAGTACTTC. Its translation is CASSMGALAYPYEQYF.

As DNA, the CDR3 is TGTGCCACCATACCCGACACCTCCTATAATTCACCCCTCCACTTT. Translated, it gives CATIPDTSYNSPLHF. This chain links TRBV7-2 with TRBJ1-6, with unresolved D. The CDR3 is 15 residues long. The germline V gene has CDR1 SGHTA and CDR2 FQGNSA. The V and J ends lost 10 bases and 0 bases respectively, with 13 bases between them.

The chain couples TRBV28 to TRBJ1-5; D might be TRBD1 (5 bases). CDR3 length: 13 amino acids. Germline values: CDR1 MDHEN, CDR2 SYDVKM. The V end was cut by 6 bases, the J end by 2 bases, with 8 bases between. The CDR3 DNA reads TGTGCCAGCAGGGCAGGGCGCAATCAGCCCCAGCATTTT. This encodes CASRAGRNQPQHF.

The chain is built from TRBV2 and TRBJ2-6; D perhaps matches TRBD1 (5 bases). The CDR3 length is 13 residues. Germline V gene sequence: CDR1 SNHLY, CDR2 FYNNEI. V lost 9 bases and J 2 bases, leaving 8 bases between the germline ends. The CDR3 loop reads CARRGTGANVLTF. Here the CDR3 DNA reads TGTGCCAGAAGGGGAACTGGGGCCAACGTCCTGACTTTC. The complete variable domain, with remaining parts taken from reference TRBV2 and TRBJ2-6, reads EPEVTQTPSHQVTQMGQEVILRCVPISNHLYFYWYRQILGQKVEFLVSFYNNEISEKSEIFDDQFSVERPDGSNFTLKIRSTKLEDSAMYFCARRGTGANVLTFGAGSRLTVL.

V is TRBV7-2 and J is TRBJ2-3; no firm D call. This CDR3 is 13 amino acids long. The V gene's germline CDR1 is SGHTA and CDR2 FQGNSA. Trimming took off 4 bases at V and 4 bases at J, with 9 bases between the two ends. The CDR3 region is CASSSRESDTQYF. The CDR3, as DNA: TGTGCCAGCAGCTCCAGAGAGTCAGATACGCAGTATTTT.

V and J are TRBV9 and TRBJ1-1; a weak D match, TRBD1 (5 bases). The CDR3 extends over 15 amino acids. Trimming cost V 0 bases and J 4 bases, with 13 bases left between them. The germline V gene has CDR1 SGDLS and CDR2 YYNGEE. CDR3 in amino acids: CASSVGHSGGTEAFF. The CDR3 region has the DNA TGTGCCAGCAGCGTAGGTCATTCCGGGGGCACTGAAGCTTTCTTT.

The genes are TRBV7-2 and TRBJ1-4; D may be TRBD1 (5 bases). Trimming removed 0 bases from V and 16 bases from J, with 21 bases in between. Germline CDR1 SGHTA, CDR2 FQGNSA. The CDR3 is 15 residues long. CDR3 loop: CASSLAPKAESGRFF. CDR3 nucleotides: TGTGCCAGCAGCTTAGCCCCCAAGGCAGAATCAGGGAGGTTTTTT.

The chain combines TRBV18 with TRBJ2-3; D not certain. Germline lookup yields CDR1 KGHSH and CDR2 LQKENI. The CDR3 totals 13 residues. Between the trimmed V and J ends, which lost 6 bases and 10 bases, there was a span of 17 bases. Here the CDR3 reads CASSPEKRLAQYF. The CDR3 bases are TGTGCCAGCTCCCCCGAAAAGCGTTTGGCGCAGTATTTT.

The CDR3 region has the DNA TGTGCCAGCAGTTTATCGTTTCAGTCCTACACTGAAGCTTTCTTT. Its translation is CASSLSFQSYTEAFF. V usage is TRBV27 and J usage is TRBJ1-1; D gene unclear. The CDR3 is made up of 15 amino acids. CDR1 is MNHEY, CDR2 SMNVEV, per germline (reference sequence). Trimming shortened V by 0 bases and J by 3 bases, and 11 bases separated the two germline ends.

The chain joins TRBV5-1 to TRBJ2-5; the match to TRBD1 covers 11 bases. The CDR3 length is 13 residues. V dropped 3 bases and J dropped 14; count of bases not matched to a gene: 9. Looked up from germline, CDR1 is SGHRS and CDR2 is YFSETQ. This CDR3 is CASSSSRDRGGYF. The CDR3 DNA is TGCGCCAGCAGCTCGTCCCGGGACAGGGGGGGCTACTTC.

This sequence joins TRBV9 and TRBJ2-3, with D possibly called TRBD1 or TRBD2 (6 bases each). Trimming removed 0 bases from V and 0 bases from J, with 8 bases in between. The germline gives CDR1 SGDLS, CDR2 YYNGEE. This CDR3 spans 15 amino acids. The CDR3 DNA reads TGTGCCAGCAGCGTAGCGGGGGCTAGCACAGATACGCAGTATTTT. It specifies CASSVAGASTDTQYF.

The chain carries TRBV4-3 and TRBJ1-5; D unclear. This CDR3 contains 15 residues. Germline CDR1 is LGHNA and CDR2 is YSLEER. Trimming removed 0 bases from V and 5 bases from J, with 11 bases in between. The CDR3 DNA is TGCGCCAGCAGCCAAGAATTGGCAGAACATCAGCCCCAGCATTTT. Amino acids: CASSQELAEHQPQHF.

This chain connects TRBV9 to TRBJ1-2; 8 nucleotides agree with TRBD1. Germline CDR1 and CDR2: SGDLS and YYNGEE. The CDR3 length is 13 residues. Trimming at V came to 4 bases and at J to 8 bases, leaving 7 bases not matched to a gene. The CDR3 loop is CASSQDRAQGYTF. DNA for the CDR3: TGTGCCAGCAGCCAGGACAGGGCACAGGGCTACACCTTC. Looking up the rest from reference TRBV9 and TRBJ1-2 gives the full variable domain: DSGVTQTPKHLITATGQRVTLRCSPRSGDLSVYWYQQSLDQGLQFLIQYYNGEERAKGNILERFSAQQFPDLHSELNLSSLELGDSALYFCASSQDRAQGYTFGSGTRLTVV.

In its sample, this clone was seen once. This chain joins TRBV4-2 and TRBJ2-3; 10 nucleotides match TRBD1. CDR1 is LGHNA and CDR2 is YNFKEQ in the germline V gene. Trimming cost V 4 bases and J 5 bases; bases outside gene matches: 18. The CDR3 runs to 19 residues. The DNA for the CDR3 is TGTGCCAGCAGCCTATTCCGATCGGGCGGACAGGGGGTCCTAGATACGCAGTATTTT. As protein: CASSLFRSGGQGVLDTQYF.

The J gene is TRBJ1-5, the V gene TRBV2; no definite D call. CDR3 size: 14 residues. With 0 bases removed from V and 4 bases from J, the gap between germline ends came to 7 bases. Per the germline V gene, CDR1 is SNHLY and CDR2 is FYNNEI. The CDR3 spells CASSEALGNQPQHF. The DNA of the CDR3 is TGTGCCAGCAGTGAAGCATTGGGAAATCAGCCCCAGCATTTT.

This chain's CDR3 is CASSRTGSYEQYF. The CDR3 region has the DNA TGTGCCAGCAGTCGGACAGGGTCCTACGAGCAGTACTTC. The J gene is TRBJ2-7, the V gene TRBV6-5; TRBD1 aligns across 8 bases. The CDR3 sequence is 13 residues long. J was trimmed by 1 base and V by 5 bases; bases with no gene match: 1. Germline V lookup: CDR1 MNHEY, CDR2 SVGAGI.

V gene TRBV11-2 combines with J gene TRBJ1-6; TRBD1 agrees at 7 bases. This CDR3 comprises 15 residues. Trimming cost V 6 bases and J 9 bases; bases outside gene matches: 11. The germline V gene has CDR1 SGHAT and CDR2 FQNNGV. The CDR3 sequence: CASRPIQGSPSPLHF. The CDR3 DNA reads TGTGCCAGCAGACCCATACAGGGGTCACCTTCACCCCTCCACTTT. The variable domain in full, with the rest retrieved from reference TRBV11-2 and TRBJ1-6, is EAGVAQSPRYKIIEKRQSVAFWCNPISGHATLYWYQQILGQGPKLLIQFQNNGVVDDSQLPKDRFSAERLKGVDSTLKIQPAKLEDSAVYLCASRPIQGSPSPLHFGNGTRLTVT.

This clone was recorded at least ten times. The CDR3 reads CASRADRGAGSPLHF. The CDR3 DNA sequence: TGCGCCAGCAGGGCCGACAGGGGAGCGGGATCACCCCTCCACTTT. This chain links TRBV10-2 with TRBJ1-6; 8 bases map to TRBD1. This CDR3 contains 15 residues. V gave up 6 bases and J gave up 10 bases; unmatched junction bases: 11. Germline CDR1 reads WSHSY; CDR2 reads SAAADI.

The V and J genes are TRBV10-1 and TRBJ2-1; D might be TRBD2 (6 bases). Trimming took off 2 bases at V and 8 bases at J, with 10 bases between the two ends. The CDR3 extends over 13 amino acids. Germline V gene lookup returns CDR1 WNHNN and CDR2 SYGVQD (reference sequence). In DNA, the CDR3 is TGCGCCAGCAGTGAGCGACCGGGGGATGAGCAGTTCTTC. The encoded protein is CASSERPGDEQFF.

V is TRBV5-1 and J is TRBJ1-2; no clear D. The CDR3 runs 14 residues. The germline V gene has CDR1 SGHRS and CDR2 YFSETQ. Trimming left V 0 bases short and J 0 bases short, with 6 bases between. This chain's CDR3 is CASSLGQANYGYTF. The CDR3 coding sequence is TGCGCCAGCAGCTTGGGGCAGGCTAACTATGGCTACACCTTC.

The gene calls are TRBV10-2 and TRBJ1-2; TRBD1 is a possible D gene (6 bases). The CDR3 consists of 17 residues. V lost 3 bases and J 0 bases, leaving 17 bases between the germline ends. Germline values: CDR1 WSHSY, CDR2 SAAADI. The CDR3 DNA follows: TGCGCCAGCAGTGATCCCAGGGGAGTTTCAGCTAACTATGGCTACACCTTC. Its translation: CASSDPRGVSANYGYTF.

This clone was found a few times. The chain recombines TRBV2 with TRBJ2-2; D might be TRBD2 (7 bases). Trimming took 3 bases from V and 6 from J, leaving 14 bases between them. Germline CDR1 is SNHLY and CDR2 is FYNNEI. The CDR3 extends over 15 amino acids. The CDR3 spells CASSEEWGGAGELFF. CDR3 DNA sequence: TGTGCCAGCAGTGAGGAGTGGGGGGGCGCCGGGGAGCTGTTTTTT.

The genes are TRBV30 and TRBJ1-1; 7 nucleotides align to TRBD1. The trim removed 0 bases at V and 1 base at J, leaving 14 bases unmatched. The length of the CDR3 is 18 residues. Germline assignment: CDR1 GTSNPN and CDR2 SVGIG (reference sequence). The CDR3: CAWSVLSGAGGKNTEAFF. The CDR3 nucleotides read TGTGCCTGGAGTGTACTTTCTGGGGCAGGGGGAAAGAACACTGAAGCTTTCTTT.

This chain joins TRBV19 and TRBJ1-5; D possibly corresponds to TRBD1 (6 bases). The CDR3 has 14 residues. CDR1 and CDR2 from the germline V gene are LNHDA and SQIVND (reference sequence). V dropped 2 bases and J dropped 7 bases, with 12 bases sitting between them. The CDR3 nucleotides are TGTGCCAGTAGTATAAGCGGGGGGCGACAGCCCCAGCATTTT. Residues: CASSISGGRQPQHF.

This rearrangement joins TRBV19 to TRBJ2-3; D unclear. The CDR3 totals 15 residues. Trimming removed 3 bases at V and 0 bases at J, with 10 bases between. From germline, CDR1 is LNHDA and CDR2 SQIVND (reference sequence). The CDR3 sequence is CASSINGFSTDTQYF. The DNA for the CDR3 is TGTGCCAGTAGTATCAACGGGTTTAGCACAGATACGCAGTATTTT.

The chain recombines TRBV11-1 with TRBJ1-2, with a possible D match to TRBD1 (5 bases). Germline V lookup: CDR1 SGHAT, CDR2 FQDESV (reference sequence). The CDR3 length is 12 residues. Trimming removed 1 base from V and 7 bases from J, with 7 bases in between. The CDR3: CASSLGGAGYTF. DNA for the CDR3: TGTGCCAGCAGCTTAGGGGGCGCTGGCTACACCTTC.